Shown below are 20 T cell receptor beta chains from a single sample sequenced in a study of blood T cells in healthy people across ages. It was with a sample-barcoded 5' primer and a J-beta primer mix that a second PCR of about 6 to 12 cycles was run. MiXCR, run by TCRdb on the 5' RACE reads, gives a single entry per CDR3 protein. The table includes hundreds of thousands of distinct CDR3 sequences, roughly 32% detected once. Sequencing was performed on blood. These receptor sequences come from an elderly woman in good health.

This clonotype was picked up many times. This rearrangement joins TRBV20-1 to TRBJ2-1; 10 bases fit TRBD2. This CDR3 has 16 residues. Germline V gene lookup returns CDR1 DFQATT and CDR2 SNEGSKA (reference sequence). V lost 4 bases and J lost 5; bases outside the gene matches: 11. CDR3 in amino acids: CSAIGAGTSENNEQFF. Written as DNA, the CDR3 is TGCAGTGCTATAGGGGCCGGGACTAGCGAGAACAATGAGCAGTTCTTC.

This clonotype was seen ten or more times. This could be a read error, since a much larger clone is one nucleotide away. This chain joins TRBV15 and TRBJ2-1; 10 bases map to TRBD1. The end of the DNA is better explained by TRBJ2-7, so the J call may be wrong. The CDR3 has 17 residues. Germline V gives CDR1 LNHNV, CDR2 YYDKDF (reference sequence). In DNA form, the CDR3 reads TGTGCCACCAGCAGCTGGACAGGGGGACGTTCCTACAATGAGCAGTACTTC. As protein: CATSSWTGGRSYNEQYF.

This clonotype was seen ten or more times. V is TRBV5-1 and J is TRBJ2-1, with D tentatively TRBD2 (5 bases). The CDR3 runs 13 residues. Germline assignment: CDR1 SGHRS and CDR2 YFSETQ. V shed 5 bases and J shed 6 bases, with 12 bases lying between them. CDR3 loop: CASSLGVSNEQFF. The CDR3 DNA is TGCGCCAGCAGTCTCGGGGTCAGCAATGAGCAGTTCTTC. Using reference TRBV5-1 and TRBJ2-1 for the parts outside the CDR3, the full variable domain is KAGVTQTPRYLIKTRGQQVTLSCSPISGHRSVSWYQQTPGQGLQFLFEYFSETQRNKGNFPGRFSGRQFSNSRSEMNVSTLELGDSALYLCASSLGVSNEQFFGPGTRLTVL.

The CDR3 DNA reads as TGTGCCAGCAGCGTCCGATCGACGTCAGGCGAGCAGTACTTC. Its translation: CASSVRSTSGEQYF. V usage is TRBV9 and J usage is TRBJ2-5; D gene uncertain. The end of the DNA is better explained by TRBJ2-7, so the J call may be wrong. From germline, CDR1 is SGDLS and CDR2 YYNGEE. This CDR3 is built from 14 residues.

This chain links TRBV20-1 with TRBJ2-5; D is ambiguous. This CDR3 contains 14 residues. The ends were cut back, 4 bases at V and 6 bases at J, with 18 bases in the middle. Germline assignment: CDR1 DFQATT and CDR2 SNEGSKA (reference sequence). CDR3 nucleotide sequence: TGCAGTGCTATTCCCATAACTCATGGAAAGACCCAGTACTTC. Amino acid sequence: CSAIPITHGKTQYF.

The chain uses TRBV14 and TRBJ2-7, with 7 bases lining up with TRBD1. J lost 3 bases, V lost 1 base, and 6 bases had no gene match. Looked up from germline, CDR1 is SGHDN and CDR2 is FVKESK. There are 15 residues in the CDR3. Here the CDR3 reads CASSQGTGIYYEQYF. The CDR3 bases are TGTGCCAGCAGCCAAGGGACAGGCATTTACTACGAGCAGTACTTC.

CDR3 sequence: CASLGGPQTQYF. The CDR3 DNA follows: TGCGCCAGCCTCGGGGGGCCGCAGACCCAGTACTTC. This chain joins TRBV10-1 and TRBJ2-4; D possibly corresponds to TRBD2 (7 bases). The end of the DNA aligns better with TRBJ2-5, so the J call may be wrong. The CDR3 sequence is 12 residues long. Germline CDR1 reads WNHNN; CDR2 reads SYGVQD (reference sequence).

This clonotype showed up many times. The V call is TRBV9, the J call TRBJ2-3, with D hard to call. The CDR3 runs to 13 residues. With 5 bases removed from V and 0 bases from J, the gap between germline ends came to 7 bases. Germline V gene lookup returns CDR1 SGDLS and CDR2 YYNGEE. The CDR3 DNA is TGTGCCAGCAGGGCCGGAAGCACAGATACGCAGTATTTT. Encoded protein: CASRAGSTDTQYF.

In its sample, this clonotype was seen once. The chain recombines TRBV20-1 with TRBJ2-1; 9 bases match TRBD1. Trimming took 5 bases from V and 9 from J; bases not matched to a gene: 17. The CDR3 is 16 residues long. CDR1 is DFQATT and CDR2 is SNEGSKA in the germline V gene (reference sequence). CDR3 DNA sequence: TGCAGTGCTTCAACCCCCACCGGGACAGGGTTTATTGAGCAGTTCTTC. It specifies CSASTPTGTGFIEQFF.

This clonotype was seen at least ten times. This rearrangement joins TRBV6-5 to TRBJ2-7; 8 bases are a match to TRBD1. The CDR3 is 14 amino acids. V shed 6 bases, J shed 5 bases, and the junction held 9 bases outside the gene matches. Per germline, CDR1 MNHEY and CDR2 SVGAGI. CDR3 amino acids: CASRHRTGINEQYF. In DNA, the CDR3 is TGTGCCAGCAGACACCGGACAGGGATCAACGAGCAGTACTTC.

This clonotype was detected ten times or more. The chain links TRBV4-2 to TRBJ2-1; D assignment may be TRBD1 or TRBD2 (5 bases each). Germline V gene lookup returns CDR1 LGHNA and CDR2 YNFKEQ. The germline V and J ends were trimmed by 0 bases and 4 bases, with 13 bases remaining between them. CDR3 length: 16 amino acids. CDR3 sequence reads: CASSQEGLGRYNEQFF. CDR3 in DNA: TGTGCCAGCAGCCAAGAAGGACTGGGACGGTACAATGAGCAGTTCTTC.

Concerning this clonotype itself: This clone may be a read error of a much larger clone one base away. CDR3 sequence (DNA): TGCGCCAGCAGCTGGGGGGGCAACATGGAGACCCAGTACTTC. Encoded protein: CASSWGGNMETQYF. The genes are TRBV5-1 and TRBJ2-5; possible D gene TRBD2, 7 bases. From germline, CDR1 is SGHRS and CDR2 YFSETQ. This CDR3 is built from 14 residues. The V gene lost 3 bases and the J gene lost 5 bases, with 14 bases spanning the gap. Drawing the rest from reference TRBV5-1 and TRBJ2-5, the complete variable domain is KAGVTQTPRYLIKTRGQQVTLSCSPISGHRSVSWYQQTPGQGLQFLFEYFSETQRNKGNFPGRFSGRQFSNSRSEMNVSTLELGDSALYLCASSWGGNMETQYFGPGTRLLVL.

The gene calls are TRBV20-1 and TRBJ1-6, with D tentatively TRBD1 (5 bases). CDR1 is DFQATT and CDR2 is SNEGSKA in the germline V gene (reference sequence). This CDR3 spans 15 amino acids. The ends were cut back, 0 bases at V and 8 bases at J, with 14 bases in the middle. CDR3 sequence reads: CSAREEVGAYSPLHF. The CDR3, as DNA: TGCAGTGCTAGAGAGGAAGTTGGGGCATATTCACCCCTCCACTTT.

The chain recombines TRBV18 with TRBJ1-1; D perhaps matches TRBD1 (5 bases). The CDR3 is 15 residues long. Germline V gene sequence: CDR1 KGHSH, CDR2 LQKENI. The V and J ends lost 1 base and 4 bases respectively, with 13 bases between them. This CDR3 reads CASSPQVGGSTEAFF. DNA of the CDR3: TGTGCCAGCTCACCACAAGTGGGGGGGAGCACTGAAGCTTTCTTT. The full variable domain, in which reference TRBV18 and TRBJ1-1 provide the parts outside the CDR3, is NAGVMQNPRHLVRRRGQEARLRCSPMKGHSHVYWYRQLPEEGLKFMVYLQKENIIDESGMPKERFSAEFPKEGPSILRIQQVVRGDSAAYFCASSPQVGGSTEAFFGQGTRLTVV.

This clonotype has a handful of counts. The genes are TRBV11-1 and TRBJ2-2; D is perhaps TRBD2 (5 bases). CDR1 is SGHAT and CDR2 is FQDESV in the germline V gene (reference sequence). There are 14 residues in the CDR3. Trimming removed 7 bases at V and 0 bases at J, with 9 bases between. The CDR3 reads CASKTGTNTGELFF. The CDR3 DNA sequence: TGTGCCAGCAAGACCGGGACGAACACCGGGGAGCTGTTTTTT.

At least ten counts were recorded for this clonotype. V usage is TRBV20-1 and J usage is TRBJ2-7; D unclear. Trimming removed 1 base at V and 9 bases at J, with 16 bases between. CDR1 is DFQATT, CDR2 SNEGSKA, per germline (reference sequence). The CDR3 consists of 13 residues. The CDR3 protein is CSARANTGTGQYF. CDR3 in DNA: TGCAGTGCTAGAGCTAATACCGGCACCGGGCAGTACTTC.

The chain couples TRBV29-1 to TRBJ1-1, with D uncertain. The CDR3 totals 14 residues. CDR1 and CDR2 (germline): SQVTM, ANQGSEA. Trimming stripped 4 bases from V and 4 bases from J, with 16 bases between. DNA for the CDR3: TGCAGCGTTGCCACGACTTCCCAGAGCACTGAAGCTTTCTTT. Its translation: CSVATTSQSTEAFF.

This chain uses TRBV9 with TRBJ2-1; 9 nucleotides match TRBD2. The germline V gene has CDR1 SGDLS and CDR2 YYNGEE. With V trimmed by 0 bases and J by 8 bases, 6 bases remained unmatched. The CDR3 is 15 residues long. CDR3 nucleotides: TGTGCCAGCAGCGTAGGTAGCGGGAGAATCGATGAGCAGTTCTTC. The encoded protein is CASSVGSGRIDEQFF.

This clonotype was picked up many times. The V and J genes are TRBV19 and TRBJ2-1, with D possibly TRBD2 on 5 matching bases. CDR1 is LNHDA, CDR2 SQIVND, per germline (reference sequence). V gave up 3 bases and J gave up 5 bases, with 17 bases separating them. The CDR3 contains 16 residues. CDR3 nucleotides: TGTGCCAGTAGTATTCGAGGGCCAAGGGCCCACAATGAGCAGTTCTTC. Its translation is CASSIRGPRAHNEQFF.

Concerning this clonotype itself: A much more abundant neighbour one base away suggests this may be a read error. The chain employs TRBV4-3 and TRBJ2-2, with D maybe TRBD1 (6 bases). There are 15 residues in the CDR3. The germline V gene has CDR1 LGHNA and CDR2 YSLEER. CDR3 sequence (DNA): TGCACCAGCAGCCAAGAAATACAGGGTACCGGGGAGCTGTTTTTT. Translating it yields CTSSQEIQGTGELFF.